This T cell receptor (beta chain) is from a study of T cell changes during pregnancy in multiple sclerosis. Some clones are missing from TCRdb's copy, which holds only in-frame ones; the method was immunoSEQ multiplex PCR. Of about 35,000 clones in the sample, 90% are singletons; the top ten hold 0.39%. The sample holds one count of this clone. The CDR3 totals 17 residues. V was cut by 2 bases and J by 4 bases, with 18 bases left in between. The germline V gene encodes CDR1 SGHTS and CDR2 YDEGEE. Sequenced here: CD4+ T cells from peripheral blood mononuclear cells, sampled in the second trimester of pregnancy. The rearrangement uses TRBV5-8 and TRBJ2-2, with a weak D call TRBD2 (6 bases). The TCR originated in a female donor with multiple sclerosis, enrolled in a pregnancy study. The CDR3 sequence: CASSFKYGSEITGELFF. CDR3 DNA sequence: TGTGCCAGCAGCTTTAAATACGGGAGCGAGATCACCGGGGAGCTGTTTTTT.